The clone carrying this T cell receptor (beta chain) was observed a few times. Its antigen is unknown. The junction does not match germline at one end; this may be a read error. The source material, about 20-30 mg of unsorted bulk tissue, was used to co-extract RNA and DNA. With a constant-region primer, TCR beta cDNA was made from about 0.5 ug of total RNA. Three-round nested multiplex PCR performed with slightly modified ARM-PCR produced the TCR beta libraries. Use of TRBV1-TRBV30 forward primers with a C-beta reverse primer characterized the first two PCR rounds, which lasted about 10 cycles each. In TCRdb, the multiplex PCR reads were re-called with MiXCR into one record per CDR3 protein. The table includes about 210,000 distinct CDR3 sequences, 85% detected once. The entry originates in a study of tumor-infiltrating lymphocytes in primary liver carcinoma. Findings and limits, study-wide: Merely about 8-24% of top clones occurred in all five tumor regions.

There are 17 residues in the CDR3. The germline CDR1 and CDR2 sequences are LGHNA and YNFKEQ. The chain joins TRBV4-2 to TRBJ2-1; 8 nucleotides match TRBD2. This clonotype was obtained from a man between 40 and 49 years old with primary liver carcinoma and hepatitis B virus infection. The sequenced sample was tumor tissue from primary liver carcinoma. The DNA of the CDR3 is TGTGCCAGCAGCCAAGAGGCAGCGGGGGCCCCCTACAATGAGCAGTCCTTC. Its protein product is CASSQEAAGAPYNEQSF.